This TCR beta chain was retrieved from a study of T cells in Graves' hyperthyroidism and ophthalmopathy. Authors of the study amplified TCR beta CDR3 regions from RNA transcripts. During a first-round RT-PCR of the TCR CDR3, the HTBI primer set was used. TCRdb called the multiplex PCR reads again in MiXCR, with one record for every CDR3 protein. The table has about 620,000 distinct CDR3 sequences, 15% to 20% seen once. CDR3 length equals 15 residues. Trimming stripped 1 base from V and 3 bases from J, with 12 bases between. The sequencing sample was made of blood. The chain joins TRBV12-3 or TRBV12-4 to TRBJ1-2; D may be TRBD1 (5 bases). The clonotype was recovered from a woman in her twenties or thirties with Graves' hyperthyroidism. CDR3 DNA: TGTGCCAGCAGTTTAGTCTGGCAAGGGGACTATGGCTACACCTTC. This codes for CASSLVWQGDYGYTF.